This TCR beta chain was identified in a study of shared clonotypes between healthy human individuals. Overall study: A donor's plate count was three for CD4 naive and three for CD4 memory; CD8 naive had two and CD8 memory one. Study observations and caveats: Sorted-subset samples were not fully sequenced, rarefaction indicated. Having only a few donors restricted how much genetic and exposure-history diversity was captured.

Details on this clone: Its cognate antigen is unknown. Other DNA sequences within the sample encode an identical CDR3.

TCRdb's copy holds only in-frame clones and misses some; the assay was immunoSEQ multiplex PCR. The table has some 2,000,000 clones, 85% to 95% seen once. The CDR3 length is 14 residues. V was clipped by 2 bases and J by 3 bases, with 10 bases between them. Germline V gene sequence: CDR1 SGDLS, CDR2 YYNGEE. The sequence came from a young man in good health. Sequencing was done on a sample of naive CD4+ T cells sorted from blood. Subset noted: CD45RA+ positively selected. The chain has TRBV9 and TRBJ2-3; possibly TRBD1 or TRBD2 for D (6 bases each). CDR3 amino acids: CASSVEGGTDTQYF. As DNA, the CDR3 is TGTGCCAGCAGCGTGGAGGGGGGTACAGATACGCAGTATTTT.